The clone carrying this T cell receptor beta chain has only one observation. The sample belongs to a study of blood T cell repertoires in COVID-19. For the study at large: The origin of the acute and convalescent COVID-19 samples was the United States, Italy and Spain. PBMCs, B-cell-depleted T cells, or T cells were the source of the cDNA or gDNA that made up the material.

There are 14 residues in the CDR3. V lost 3 bases and J lost 2, with 10 bases in between. Germline assignment: CDR1 KGHDR and CDR2 SFDVKD. As processed by the authors: Amplification from reference gene primers served as the basis for estimated nucleated cell counts. Profiling relied on immunoSEQ multiplex PCR, and the TCRdb table lists in-frame clones only, not all of them. V and J calls and clone size are as listed in that table; D and trimming were resolved from the DNA. The data contain under 250,000 clones, more than 65% of them singletons. The sample comprised peripheral blood. The TCR sequence derives from a woman at least 80 years old with acute or convalescent COVID-19. The V call is TRBV24-1, the J call TRBJ2-7; D might be TRBD1 (6 bases). Here the CDR3 reads CATSDHRDPYEQYF. The CDR3 DNA follows: TGTGCCACCAGTGATCACAGGGATCCCTACGAGCAGTACTTC.